These T cell receptor beta chains were read from a single sample in a study of T-cell memory formation after mild COVID-19. TCRdb called the 5' RACE reads again in MiXCR, with one record for every CDR3 protein. This sample has about 340,000 distinct CDR3 sequences; over 20% occur once, and the top ten carry around an eighth. Material for sequencing was PBMCs or a T cell subset sorted from them (not recorded which). The receptors were sampled from an adult woman who had mild COVID-19 (a few samples of this study predate the infection). Cell type and time point are not known. The CDR3 runs from the conserved cysteine through the conserved F or W. The order of the fields is J gene, D gene, V gene, clone size, CDR3 protein, CDR3 DNA. A D gene is named only where the DNA matches it firmly. Not every row has a clone size; where given, it reads once, few, many or a size class.

TRBJ2-7 TRBD1 TRBV4-3 few CASSQDRLMGEQYF TGCGCCAGCAGCCAGGACAGGCTGATGGGGGAGCAGTACTTC
TRBJ2-6 - TRBV11-1 few CASSSRRSSGANVLTF TGTGCCAGCAGCAGCAGGAGGTCCTCTGGGGCCAACGTCCTGACTTTC
TRBJ2-2 - TRBV7-3 - CASSLGPNAGELFF TGTGCCAGCAGCCTCGGACCAAACGCCGGGGAGCTGTTTTTT
TRBJ2-3 TRBD2 TRBV6-6 - CASSYSSFSGGPSTDTQYF TGTGCCAGCAGTTACTCGAGCTTTAGCGGGGGCCCTAGCACAGATACGCAGTATTTT
TRBJ2-1 - TRBV7-9 few CASSLVRGEHNEQFF TGTGCCAGCAGCTTAGTGCGGGGCGAGCACAATGAGCAGTTCTTC
TRBJ2-3 TRBD2 TRBV7-3 - CASSWGSGGDTQYF TGTGCCAGCAGCTGGGGCTCGGGAGGAGATACGCAGTATTTT
TRBJ2-5 TRBD2 TRBV7-9 - CASSSSGGLAGAETQYF TGTGCCAGCAGCTCCTCAGGCGGACTAGCGGGAGCAGAGACCCAGTACTTC
TRBJ1-5 - TRBV7-2 few CASSQWTARNQPQHF TGTGCCAGCAGCCAATGGACAGCTCGCAATCAGCCCCAGCATTTT
TRBJ2-1 - TRBV27 few CASSLQNEQFF TGTGCCAGCAGTTTACAGAATGAGCAGTTCTTC
TRBJ1-2 - TRBV7-2 - CASSLDQGRGRGYTF TGTGCCAGCAGCTTAGATCAGGGGCGCGGGAGGGGCTACACCTTC
TRBJ2-5 - TRBV5-1 few CASRWGGGQETQYF TGCGCCAGTCGTTGGGGCGGTGGTCAAGAGACCCAGTACTTC
TRBJ2-7 - TRBV12-3/TRBV12-4 many CASSPNSYEQYF TGTGCCAGCAGTCCCAACTCCTACGAGCAGTACTTC
TRBJ2-1 - TRBV13 many CASSSGPRVIGYNEQFF TGTGCCAGCAGCTCAGGACCCCGGGTCATCGGCTACAATGAGCAGTTCTTC
TRBJ2-5 - TRBV20-1 many CSALLLNPGGQETQYF TGCAGTGCTCTCCTTCTTAACCCGGGGGGACAGGAGACCCAGTACTTC
TRBJ2-3 TRBD2 TRBV3-1 few CASSQDPGLATSTDTQYF TGTGCCAGCAGCCAAGATCCGGGACTAGCGACAAGCACAGATACGCAGTATTTT
TRBJ2-2 TRBD1 TRBV7-8 - CASSPLHSGQGNTGELFF TGTGCCAGCAGCCCCCTGCATTCTGGACAGGGGAACACCGGGGAGCTGTTTTTT
TRBJ2-1 TRBD2 TRBV20-1 - CSAQRTSGNEQFF TGCAGTGCCCAACGGACTAGCGGCAATGAGCAGTTCTTC
TRBJ2-7 - TRBV7-9 few CATSGPPRIYEQYF TGTGCCACCTCGGGTCCCCCACGGATCTACGAGCAGTACTTC
TRBJ1-6 - TRBV5-1 - CASSLSGAGNNSPLHF TGCGCCAGCAGCCTTAGCGGGGCAGGGAACAATTCACCCCTCCACTTT
TRBJ2-2 TRBD1 TRBV24-1 - CATSDPTLTGATGELFF TGTGCCACCAGTGACCCAACCTTGACAGGGGCCACCGGGGAGCTGTTTTTT
TRBJ2-5 TRBD2 TRBV4-1 - CASSQVLAGAGETQYF TGCGCCAGCAGCCAAGTGCTAGCGGGGGCGGGAGAGACCCAGTACTTC
TRBJ2-1 TRBD2 TRBV15 - CATSSRGREQFF TGTGCCACCAGCAGCCGCGGGAGAGAGCAGTTCTTC
TRBJ2-3 TRBD2 TRBV9 - CASSVAPASGAGDTQYF TGTGCCAGCAGCGTAGCACCGGCTAGCGGGGCGGGAGATACGCAGTATTTT
TRBJ1-1 - TRBV21-1 - CASSKVGNGPVDTEAFF TGTGCCAGCAGCAAAGTGGGGAATGGCCCTGTGGACACTGAAGCTTTCTTT
TRBJ1-5 TRBD1 TRBV24-1 - CATSERTGLALNQPQHF TGTGCCACCAGTGAACGGACAGGGTTGGCCCTAAATCAGCCCCAGCATTTT
TRBJ1-5 - TRBV19 - CASSIEPAFQPQHF TGTGCCAGTAGTATAGAGCCGGCTTTTCAGCCCCAGCATTTT
TRBJ2-3 TRBD2 TRBV7-2 - CASSLRPSGGTDTQYF TGTGCCAGCAGCTTACGGCCTAGCGGAGGCACAGATACGCAGTATTTT
TRBJ1-1 - TRBV9 once CASSERGDPEAFF TGTGCCAGCAGCGAGAGGGGTGACCCCGAAGCTTTCTTT
TRBJ2-7 TRBD2 TRBV7-9 - CASSLASGGTFSYEQYF TGTGCCAGCAGCTTAGCTAGCGGGGGGACCTTCTCCTACGAGCAGTACTTC
TRBJ1-4 TRBD1 TRBV20-1 - CSARPPARDRVQEKLFF TGCAGTGCTAGGCCCCCTGCCCGGGACAGGGTGCAGGAAAAACTGTTTTTT
TRBJ1-5 - TRBV5-5 many CASSLEGAPRQPQHF TGTGCCAGCAGCTTGGAAGGGGCCCCCCGACAGCCCCAGCATTTT
TRBJ2-2 TRBD1 TRBV7-2 - CASSTLQGSNTGELFF TGTGCCAGCAGCACCCTACAGGGGTCCAACACCGGGGAGCTGTTTTTT
TRBJ2-1 - TRBV9 - CASSVGWTDTYNEQFF TGTGCCAGCAGCGTAGGTTGGACAGATACCTACAATGAGCAGTTCTTC
TRBJ1-5 - TRBV20-1 - CSASSGDQPQHF TGCAGTGCTTCAAGCGGGGATCAGCCCCAGCATTTT
TRBJ2-3 TRBD2 TRBV18 - CASSPPSGGGPQSLNTQYF TGTGCCAGCTCACCACCCAGTGGCGGGGGACCACAGAGTTTGAATACGCAGTATTTT
TRBJ2-7 - TRBV25-1 - CASMGYEQYF TGTGCCAGCATGGGCTACGAGCAGTACTTC
TRBJ2-1 TRBD2 TRBV4-2 many CASSHGGSYNEQFF TGCGCCAGCAGCCACGGGGGGTCCTACAATGAGCAGTTCTTC
TRBJ2-7 TRBD1 TRBV10-3 many CAIGVDRDNEQYF TGTGCCATCGGAGTCGACAGGGACAACGAGCAGTACTTC
TRBJ2-1 TRBD2 TRBV24-1 - CATSDSGAGRDNEQFF TGTGCCACCAGTGATTCGGGCGCGGGGAGGGACAATGAGCAGTTCTTC
TRBJ1-4 - TRBV24-1 - CATSDSRQHNEKLFF TGTGCCACCAGTGATTCCCGACAGCATAATGAAAAACTGTTTTTT
TRBJ2-3 TRBD2 TRBV12-3/TRBV12-4 - CASSISGSSSTDTQYF TGTGCCAGCAGCATTAGCGGGAGCTCATCGACAGATACGCAGTATTTT
TRBJ2-5 TRBD2 TRBV7-9 - CASSILLAGVRETQYF TGTGCCAGCAGCATCCTTTTAGCGGGAGTAAGAGAGACCCAGTACTTC
TRBJ1-2 TRBD1 TRBV20-1 - CSARGRTGTHGYTF TGCAGTGCTAGAGGCCGGACAGGGACCCATGGCTACACCTTC
TRBJ1-1 - TRBV12-3/TRBV12-4 - CASSFSDMNTEAFF TGTGCCAGCAGTTTTTCAGACATGAACACTGAAGCTTTCTTT
TRBJ2-1 - TRBV6-5 few CASSYSLQGSNEQFF TGTGCCAGCAGTTACTCTCTACAGGGTAGTAATGAGCAGTTCTTC
TRBJ2-7 TRBD1 TRBV15 once CATSITGGGYEQYF TGTGCCACCAGCATCACAGGGGGCGGTTACGAGCAGTACTTC